This TCR beta chain was captured by sequencing in a study of beta chain features in type 1 diabetes. Study conclusions and caveats: Shortening that was moderate but significant affected the TCRB CDR3s of Type 1 diabetes patients in all four CD4+ subsets. PCR might favor shorter templates, equally in patients and controls. VDJ junctions sequenced from type 1 diabetes patients showed fewer insertions and more deletions.

The germline CDR1 and CDR2 sequences are MDHEN and SYDVKM. The CDR3 has 17 amino acids. J was trimmed by 2 bases and V by 10 bases; bases with no gene match: 18. One heparinised blood draw, averaging approximately 0.11 L, came from each donor. Purities in excess of 95% were seen in all sorted populations. Reverse transcription of all isolated RNA meant that expressed TCRB transcripts were sequenced. Some clones are missing from TCRdb's copy, which holds only in-frame ones; the method was immunoSEQ multiplex PCR. The sample shows about 650,000 clones, around 12% of them seen only once. This clone has only a few counts. Its antigen is still unknown.

The TCR comes from a man aged 25 to 40 with type 1 diabetes. The sequenced sample was naive CD4+ T cells from blood. The gene calls are TRBV28 and TRBJ1-2, with TRBD1 matching over 8 bases. CDR3 sequence: CATLPSTGAIPNYGYTF. Here the CDR3 DNA reads TGTGCCACCCTGCCTTCGACAGGGGCGATACCAAACTATGGCTACACCTTC.